These T cell receptor beta chains were read from a single sample in a study of T-cell memory formation after mild COVID-19. From the 5' RACE reads, TCRdb called clonotypes with MiXCR, one entry per CDR3 protein. The table shows 430,000 or so distinct CDR3 sequences, with approximately 25% occurring only once. The sequencing sample was made of PBMCs or a T cell subset sorted from them (not recorded which). The receptors originated from an adult woman who had mild COVID-19 (a few samples of this study predate the infection). Cell type and time point are not known. Each CDR3 is given with its conserved first and last residue. A D gene is named only where the DNA matches it firmly. The size field is filled for only some rows; it gives once, few, many or a size class.

d_call	clone_size	v_call	j_call	cdr3_aa	cdr3_nt
NA	NA	TRBV12-3/TRBV12-4	TRBJ1-1	CASSLALNVGYEAFF	TGTGCCAGCAGTTTAGCGCTAAATGTGGGCTATGAAGCTTTCTTT
NA	NA	TRBV7-2	TRBJ1-5	CASSLTLGQPQHF	TGTGCCAGCAGCTTAACCCTAGGACAGCCCCAGCATTTT
NA	NA	TRBV3-1	TRBJ1-2	CASSQVGYGYTF	TGTGCCAGCAGCCAAGTCGGCTATGGCTACACCTTC
NA	few	TRBV12-3/TRBV12-4	TRBJ2-5	CASTRLDSGTQYF	TGTGCCAGCACCCGACTAGATTCTGGGACCCAGTACTTC
NA	few	TRBV5-1	TRBJ2-1	CASSLARRDHEQFF	TGCGCCAGCAGCTTGGCCAGGCGGGACCATGAGCAGTTCTTC
NA	NA	TRBV7-8	TRBJ2-5	CASSDPGQSDQETQYF	TGTGCCAGCAGCGATCCCGGACAGTCGGACCAAGAGACCCAGTACTTC
NA	NA	TRBV7-2	TRBJ2-3	CASTIWPRKADTQYF	TGTGCCAGCACCATATGGCCCCGGAAGGCAGATACGCAGTATTTT
TRBD2	few	TRBV5-5	TRBJ2-5	CASSLAGTRTAGGETQYF	TGTGCCAGCAGCTTGGCCGGGACTAGAACCGCTGGCGGAGAGACCCAGTACTTC
NA	NA	TRBV14	TRBJ1-1	CASSRMKNTEAFF	TGTGCCAGCAGCCGTATGAAGAACACTGAAGCTTTCTTT
TRBD1	NA	TRBV5-1	TRBJ2-5	CASSNHGTGEETQYF	TGCGCCAGCAGTAACCACGGGACAGGGGAAGAGACCCAGTACTTC
TRBD2	NA	TRBV2	TRBJ2-7	CASSARGGLYEQYF	TGTGCCAGCAGTGCCCGGGGGGGCCTTTACGAGCAGTACTTC
NA	NA	TRBV4-1	TRBJ2-7	CASSQAGTRSREQYF	TGCGCCAGCAGCCAAGCCGGGACAAGAAGTAGGGAGCAGTACTTC
TRBD1	NA	TRBV7-7	TRBJ2-7	CASSPGTGGWNEQYF	TGTGCTAGCAGCCCCGGGACAGGGGGCTGGAACGAGCAGTACTTC
NA	few	TRBV4-1	TRBJ2-4	CASSHPFDAKNIQYF	TGCGCCAGCAGCCATCCATTCGATGCCAAAAACATTCAGTACTTC
NA	once	TRBV5-4	TRBJ2-7	CASSLEIGDEQYF	TGTGCCAGCAGCTTGGAGATCGGGGACGAGCAGTACTTC
TRBD2	once	TRBV4-3	TRBJ2-1	CASSQREGLAGANEQFF	TGCGCCAGCAGCCAACGTGAGGGACTAGCGGGAGCGAATGAGCAGTTCTTC
TRBD2	few	TRBV7-8	TRBJ2-1	CASSSSGTSGYNEQFF	TGTGCCAGCAGCTCGTCCGGGACTAGCGGCTACAATGAGCAGTTCTTC
TRBD1	NA	TRBV20-1	TRBJ2-5	CSATGGQETQYF	TGCAGTGCTACAGGGGGCCAAGAGACCCAGTACTTC
NA	few	TRBV27	TRBJ2-7	CASSFRGTRYEQYF	TGTGCCAGCAGTTTTCGGGGTACAAGATACGAGCAGTACTTC
NA	few	TRBV5-1	TRBJ1-2	CASSLELRAGTTNYGYTF	TGCGCCAGCAGCTTGGAGCTCCGAGCGGGAACAACTAACTATGGCTACACCTTC
TRBD1	NA	TRBV6-5	TRBJ1-1	CASRTRTGKNTEAFF	TGTGCCAGCCGCACGCGGACAGGGAAAAACACTGAAGCTTTCTTT
TRBD1	NA	TRBV6-2/TRBV6-3	TRBJ2-7	CASSPLGTAYEQYF	TGTGCCAGCAGCCCTCTCGGGACAGCCTACGAGCAGTACTTC
NA	few	TRBV30	TRBJ2-3	CAWRGLLGRHTQYF	TGTGCCTGGAGGGGCCTACTCGGGCGGCATACGCAGTATTTT
TRBD1	NA	TRBV30	TRBJ2-3	CAWSPGTGGLTDTQYF	TGTGCCTGGAGTCCTGGGACAGGGGGCTTGACAGATACGCAGTATTTT
NA	NA	TRBV7-9	TRBJ1-1	CASSSPRPNTEAFF	TGTGCCAGCAGTTCACCCCGCCCGAACACTGAAGCTTTCTTT
NA	NA	TRBV5-1	TRBJ1-4	CASSFTGRDRNEKLFF	TGCGCCAGCAGCTTCACCGGGAGAGACAGGAATGAAAAACTGTTTTTT
NA	many	TRBV5-1	TRBJ2-3	CASKEGGPEDTQYF	TGCGCCAGCAAAGAGGGGGGGCCCGAAGATACGCAGTATTTT
TRBD1	NA	TRBV7-9	TRBJ1-1	CASSLTGQAFF	TGTGCCAGCAGCTTGACAGGGCAAGCTTTCTTT
NA	many	TRBV11-2	TRBJ2-1	CASRGRAAGSNEQFF	TGTGCCAGCAGGGGTCGGGCGGCCGGGAGCAATGAGCAGTTCTTC
NA	NA	TRBV20-1	TRBJ2-2	CSATLGLNTGELFF	TGCAGTGCTACACTGGGGCTGAACACCGGGGAGCTGTTTTTT
NA	NA	TRBV5-1	TRBJ1-2	CASSLDFYAYGYTF	TGCGCCAGCAGCTTGGATTTTTACGCCTATGGCTACACCTTC
TRBD1	NA	TRBV30	TRBJ2-3	CAWSVQGADTQYF	TGTGCCTGGAGTGTACAGGGGGCAGATACGCAGTATTTT
TRBD2	many	TRBV29-1	TRBJ2-4	CSVVVLAGLLDIQYF	TGCAGCGTTGTTGTTTTAGCGGGTTTGTTGGACATTCAGTACTTC
NA	NA	TRBV7-9	TRBJ2-7	CASSLALPHEQYF	TGTGCCAGCAGCTTAGCCCTTCCCCACGAGCAGTACTTC
TRBD1	few	TRBV20-1	TRBJ2-7	CSARSPPGQGTVEQYF	TGCAGTGCTAGATCGCCGCCGGGACAGGGGACGGTCGAGCAGTACTTC
TRBD1	few	TRBV19	TRBJ2-2	CASSEGPTGADTGELFF	TGTGCCAGTAGCGAGGGGCCGACAGGGGCTGACACCGGGGAGCTGTTTTTT
TRBD1	few	TRBV20-1	TRBJ1-1	CSAGDRVAEAFF	TGCAGTGCTGGCGACAGGGTGGCTGAAGCTTTCTTT
TRBD1	few	TRBV24-1	TRBJ1-5	CATSDSTGEKVSNQPQHF	TGTGCCACCAGTGATTCGACAGGGGAGAAGGTTAGCAATCAGCCCCAGCATTTT
NA	few	TRBV27	TRBJ2-4	CASSFNLGNIQYF	TGTGCCAGCAGTTTTAATCTGGGGAACATTCAGTACTTC
NA	many	TRBV20-1	TRBJ2-3	CSAETYSIRTDTQYF	TGCAGTGCAGAGACCTATTCCATCCGGACAGATACGCAGTATTTT
NA	NA	TRBV20-1	TRBJ2-1	CSAGSNRNEQFF	TGCAGTGCCGGGTCCAACAGGAATGAGCAGTTCTTC
TRBD1	NA	TRBV20-1	TRBJ1-1	CSARRDSRNTEAFF	TGCAGTGCTAGACGGGACAGCAGGAACACTGAAGCTTTCTTT
NA	few	TRBV20-1	TRBJ2-1	CSARKGSLTKSYYNEQFF	TGCAGTGCTAGAAAAGGTTCTCTAACCAAATCCTACTACAATGAGCAGTTCTTC
NA	few	TRBV6-5	TRBJ2-7	CASSYLRGSSYEQYF	TGTGCCAGCAGTTACCTTCGGGGGAGCTCCTACGAGCAGTACTTC
TRBD1	few	TRBV29-1	TRBJ2-1	CSGRTGIGSYNEQFF	TGCAGCGGGCGGACAGGGATTGGGTCCTACAATGAGCAGTTCTTC
NA	NA	TRBV7-2	TRBJ2-1	CASSLELSRVNNEQFF	TGTGCCAGCAGCTTAGAACTATCCCGGGTAAACAATGAGCAGTTCTTC
TRBD2	NA	TRBV7-7	TRBJ2-1	CASSSGLAGDEQFF	TGTGCTAGCAGCTCGGGACTAGCGGGGGATGAGCAGTTCTTC
TRBD2	NA	TRBV28	TRBJ2-7	CASSPSGSGVLGQYF	TGTGCCAGCAGTCCCAGTGGTAGCGGGGTGCTCGGGCAGTACTTC
NA	few	TRBV28	TRBJ2-1	CASSLHKGLEGPQFF	TGTGCCAGCAGTCTCCATAAGGGACTCGAAGGCCCGCAGTTCTTC
NA	few	TRBV15	TRBJ2-7	CATSRDITGGVSYEQYF	TGTGCCACCAGCAGAGATATTACAGGGGGGGTCTCCTACGAGCAGTACTTC
TRBD2	few	TRBV6-2/TRBV6-3	TRBJ2-7	CASSYSGLAGGSPSYEQYF	TGTGCCAGCAGTTACTCTGGACTAGCGGGAGGTTCTCCCAGTTACGAGCAGTACTTC
TRBD1	NA	TRBV5-5	TRBJ2-7	CASSLGQGQDEQYF	TGTGCCAGCAGCTTGGGACAGGGTCAGGACGAGCAGTACTTC
TRBD1	NA	TRBV2	TRBJ2-7	CASSEDWTGTYEQYF	TGTGCCAGCAGTGAGGACTGGACAGGGACCTACGAGCAGTACTTC
NA	few	TRBV11-2	TRBJ2-7	CASSSVNRDYEQYF	TGTGCCAGCAGCTCAGTAAACCGGGACTACGAGCAGTACTTC
NA	few	TRBV6-2/TRBV6-3	TRBJ2-7	CASSYSGSLSYEQYF	TGTGCCAGCAGTTACTCGGGCAGCTTATCCTACGAGCAGTACTTC
NA	NA	TRBV5-1	TRBJ2-7	CASKAGRGSYEQYF	TGCGCCAGCAAGGCAGGGCGAGGGTCCTACGAGCAGTACTTC
TRBD1	few	TRBV4-1	TRBJ1-5	CASSQEKGARDQPQHF	TGCGCCAGCAGCCAAGAGAAGGGGGCGCGGGATCAGCCCCAGCATTTT